The rows below give T cell receptor beta chains drawn from one sample of a study of shared clonotypes between healthy human individuals. Only in-frame clones appear in the TCRdb table, and some are missing; sequencing was by immunoSEQ multiplex PCR. The sample has some 1 million clones, about 75% seen once. The sequenced material came from memory CD4+ T cells sorted from blood. Receptors were obtained from a man aged 18 to 29 in good health. Each CDR3 is given with its conserved first and last residue.

v_call,cdr3_aa
TRBV4-1,CASSQVRGANEKLFF
TRBV18,CASSPPTGEGHTDTQYF
TRBV29-1,CSLAAQGLQETQYF
TRBV18,CASSPQANTEAFF
TRBV7-2,CASYGNTEAFF
TRBV11-2,CASSSIVDTGELFF
TRBV6-1,CASSEGRGTDTQYF
TRBV14,CASSQTLIKTGRRNTEAFF
TRBV29-1,CSVEDIKGAATEAFF
TRBV19,CASSINSGRGEVLTF
TRBV30,CAWSGGSYTF
TRBV5-1,CASSLGDAYEKLFF
TRBV6-5,CASSRTPTYEQYF
TRBV28,CATRGPYEQYF
TRBV6-1,CASSEALERGYTF
TRBV7-2,CASSLGLAGGLYQETQYF
TRBV5-4,CASSSGQGSYEQYF
TRBV4-1,CASSHNSRVQEQFF
TRBV2,CASSTTWETQYF
TRBV7-9,CASSPGQGIYEQYF
TRBV6-1,CASSEQSAGETQYF
TRBV27,CASSLFPLSNTGELFF
TRBV10-3,CATLGAGSSYEQYF
TRBV10-1,CASSDNTEAFF
TRBV18,CASSPRGDGSYNSPLHF
TRBV7-6,CASSWKGGNTEAFF
TRBV2,CASSVDGRYSGNTIYF
TRBV19,CASSGGITQGMNTEAFF
TRBV2,CARQGVSTDTQYF
TRBV9,CASSVIGDSSYNEQFF